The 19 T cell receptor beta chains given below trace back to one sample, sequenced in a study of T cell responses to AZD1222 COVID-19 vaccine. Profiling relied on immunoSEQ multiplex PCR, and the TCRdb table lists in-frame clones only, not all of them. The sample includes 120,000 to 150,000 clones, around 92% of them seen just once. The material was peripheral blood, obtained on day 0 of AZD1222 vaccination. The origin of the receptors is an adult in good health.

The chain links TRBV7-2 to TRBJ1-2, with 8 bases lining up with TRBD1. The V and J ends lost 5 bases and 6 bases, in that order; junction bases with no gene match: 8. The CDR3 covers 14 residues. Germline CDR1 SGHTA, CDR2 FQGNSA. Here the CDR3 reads CASSPYRGTDGYTF. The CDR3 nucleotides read TGTGCCAGCAGCCCCTACAGGGGGACAGATGGCTACACCTTC.

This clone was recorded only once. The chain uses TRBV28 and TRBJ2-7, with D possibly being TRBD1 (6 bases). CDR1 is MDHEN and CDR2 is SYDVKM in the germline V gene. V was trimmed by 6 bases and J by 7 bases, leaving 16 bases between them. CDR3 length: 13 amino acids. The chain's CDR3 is CASRLLGAGEQYF. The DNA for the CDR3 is TGTGCCAGCAGACTCTTGGGGGCCGGGGAGCAGTACTTC.

The CDR3 spells CASSVTTGAPNYGYTF. DNA for the CDR3: TGTGCCAGCAGTGTAACGACAGGGGCGCCCAACTATGGCTACACCTTC. The V and J genes are TRBV6-1 and TRBJ1-2, with 8 bases identical to TRBD1. The V segment lost 4 bases and the J segment 2 bases; nucleotides outside the gene matches: 9. Per the germline V gene, CDR1 is MNHNS and CDR2 is SASEGT. This CDR3 has 16 amino acids.

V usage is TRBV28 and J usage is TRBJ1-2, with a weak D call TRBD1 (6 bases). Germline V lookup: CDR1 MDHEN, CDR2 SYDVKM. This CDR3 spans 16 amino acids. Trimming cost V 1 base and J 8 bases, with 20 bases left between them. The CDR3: CASSLYLDSASGGYTF. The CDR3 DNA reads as TGTGCCAGCAGTTTATATCTGGACAGCGCCTCAGGGGGCTACACCTTC.

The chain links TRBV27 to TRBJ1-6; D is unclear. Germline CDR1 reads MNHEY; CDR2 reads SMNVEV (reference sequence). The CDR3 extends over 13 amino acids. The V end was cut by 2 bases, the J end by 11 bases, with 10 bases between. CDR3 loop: CASSLKFGAPLHF. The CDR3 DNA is TGTGCCAGCAGTTTAAAATTTGGCGCACCCCTCCACTTT.

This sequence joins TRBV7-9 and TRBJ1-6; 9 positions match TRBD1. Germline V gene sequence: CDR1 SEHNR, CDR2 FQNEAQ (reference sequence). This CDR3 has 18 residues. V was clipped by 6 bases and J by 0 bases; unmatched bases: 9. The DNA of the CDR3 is TGTGCCAGCAGTTCGACCGGGACAGGGAGCTCCTATAATTCACCCCTCCACTTT. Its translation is CASSSTGTGSSYNSPLHF. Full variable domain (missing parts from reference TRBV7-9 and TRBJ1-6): DTGVSQNPRHKITKRGQNVTFRCDPISEHNRLYWYRQTLGQGPEFLTYFQNEAQLEKSRLLSDRFSAERPKGSFSTLEIQRTEQGDSAMYLCASSSTGTGSSYNSPLHFGNGTRLTVT.

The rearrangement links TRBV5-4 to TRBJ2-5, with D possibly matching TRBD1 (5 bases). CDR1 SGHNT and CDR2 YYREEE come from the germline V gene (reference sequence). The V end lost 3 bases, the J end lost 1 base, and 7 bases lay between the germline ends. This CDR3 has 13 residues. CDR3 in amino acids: CASSWTSQETQYF. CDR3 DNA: TGTGCCAGCAGCTGGACATCCCAAGAGACCCAGTACTTC.

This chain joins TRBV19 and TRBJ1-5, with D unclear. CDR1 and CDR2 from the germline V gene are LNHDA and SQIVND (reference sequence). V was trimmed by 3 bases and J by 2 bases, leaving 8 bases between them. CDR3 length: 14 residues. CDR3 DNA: TGTGCCAGTAGTATTACCCAGGGCAATCAGCCCCAGCATTTT. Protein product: CASSITQGNQPQHF.

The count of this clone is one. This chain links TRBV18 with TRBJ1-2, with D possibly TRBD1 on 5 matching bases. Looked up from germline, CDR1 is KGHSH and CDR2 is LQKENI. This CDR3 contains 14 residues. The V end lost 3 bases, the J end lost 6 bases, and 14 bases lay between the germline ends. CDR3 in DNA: TGTGCCAGCTCACCCGTGTCGACAGTCAATGGCTACACCTTC. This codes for CASSPVSTVNGYTF.

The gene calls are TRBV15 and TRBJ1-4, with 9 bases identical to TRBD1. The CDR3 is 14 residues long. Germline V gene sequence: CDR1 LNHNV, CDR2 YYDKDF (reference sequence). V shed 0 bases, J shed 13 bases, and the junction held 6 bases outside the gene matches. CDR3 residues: CATSRDRGQGRLFF. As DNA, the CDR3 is TGTGCCACCAGCAGAGATCGGGGACAGGGAAGACTGTTTTTT.

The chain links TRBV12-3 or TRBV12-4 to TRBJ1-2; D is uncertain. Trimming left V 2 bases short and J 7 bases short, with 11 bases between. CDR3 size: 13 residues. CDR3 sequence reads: CASSLRGFRGYTF. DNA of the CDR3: TGTGCCAGCAGTTTACGGGGATTCCGTGGCTACACCTTC.

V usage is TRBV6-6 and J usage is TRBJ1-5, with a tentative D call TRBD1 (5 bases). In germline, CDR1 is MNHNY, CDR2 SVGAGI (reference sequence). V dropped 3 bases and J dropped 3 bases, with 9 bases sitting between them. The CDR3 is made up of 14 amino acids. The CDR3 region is CASSYDSPNQPQHF. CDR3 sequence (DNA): TGTGCCAGCAGTTATGACAGTCCCAATCAGCCCCAGCATTTT.

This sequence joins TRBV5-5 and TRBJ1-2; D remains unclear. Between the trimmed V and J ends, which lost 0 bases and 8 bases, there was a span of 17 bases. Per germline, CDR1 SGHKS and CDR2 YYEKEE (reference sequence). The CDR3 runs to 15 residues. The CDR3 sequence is CASSLEVTRTGGYTF. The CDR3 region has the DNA TGTGCCAGCAGCTTGGAGGTTACGAGGACCGGGGGCTACACCTTC.

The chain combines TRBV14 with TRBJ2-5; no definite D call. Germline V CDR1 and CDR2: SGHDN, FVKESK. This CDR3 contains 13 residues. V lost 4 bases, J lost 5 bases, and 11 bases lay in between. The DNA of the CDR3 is TGTGCCAGCAGCCGATGGACCAGGGAGACCCAGTACTTC. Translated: CASSRWTRETQYF.

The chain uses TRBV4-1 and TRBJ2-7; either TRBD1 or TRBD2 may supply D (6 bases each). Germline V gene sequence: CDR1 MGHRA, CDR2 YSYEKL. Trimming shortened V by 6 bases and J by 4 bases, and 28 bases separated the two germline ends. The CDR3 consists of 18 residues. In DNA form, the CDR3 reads TGCGCCAGCAGTCTTTTCATAGGGGGTCGGGAGAGGGGTTACGAGCAGTACTTC. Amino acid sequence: CASSLFIGGRERGYEQYF.

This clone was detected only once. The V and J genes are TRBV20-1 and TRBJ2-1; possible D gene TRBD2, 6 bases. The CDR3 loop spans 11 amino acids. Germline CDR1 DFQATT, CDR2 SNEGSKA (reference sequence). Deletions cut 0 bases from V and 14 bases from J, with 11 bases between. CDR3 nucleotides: TGCAGTGCTAGAGATCGACTAGGGGAGTTCTTC. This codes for CSARDRLGEFF.

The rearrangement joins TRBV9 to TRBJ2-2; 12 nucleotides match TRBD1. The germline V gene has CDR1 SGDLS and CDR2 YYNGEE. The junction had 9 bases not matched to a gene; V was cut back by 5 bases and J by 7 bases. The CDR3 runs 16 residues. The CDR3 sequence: CASRAGTGGGSGELFF. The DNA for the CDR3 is TGTGCCAGCAGGGCCGGGACAGGGGGCGGAAGCGGGGAGCTGTTTTTT.

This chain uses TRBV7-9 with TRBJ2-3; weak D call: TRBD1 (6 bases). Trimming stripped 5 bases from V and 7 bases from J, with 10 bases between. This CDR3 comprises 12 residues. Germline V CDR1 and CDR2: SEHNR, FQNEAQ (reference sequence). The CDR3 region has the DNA TGTGCCAGCAGCCCAGGGGTAAATACGCAGTATTTT. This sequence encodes CASSPGVNTQYF.

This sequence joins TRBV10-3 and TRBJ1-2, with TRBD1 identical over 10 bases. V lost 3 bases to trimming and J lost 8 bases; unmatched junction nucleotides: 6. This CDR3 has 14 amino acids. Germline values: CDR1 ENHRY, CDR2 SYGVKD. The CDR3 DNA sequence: TGTGCCATCAGTGATAGGGACAGGGGTTACGGCTACACCTTC. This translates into CAISDRDRGYGYTF.